This T cell receptor beta chain was obtained from a study of early T cells in non-severe SARS-CoV-2 infection. Findings and caveats of the study: Sequences matched to VDJdb favored anti-spike CD8 responses, while private and CD4 specificities were missed.

Germline V gives CDR1 SEHNR, CDR2 FQNEAQ (reference sequence). CDR3 length equals 14 residues. Trimming removed 1 base from V and 8 bases from J; junction bases left unmatched: 6. There are many counts of this clonotype. Its matching antigen is unknown. Tagging with unique molecular identifiers was applied to individual cDNA molecules. TCRdb reprocessed the 5' RACE reads via MiXCR and lists one record per CDR3 protein. The table has 45,000 to 60,000 distinct CDR3 sequences, approximately 7.7% seen once; the top ten hold around 3.4%. Specimen: whole blood. The chain links TRBV7-9 to TRBJ1-2; 8 bases fit TRBD1. The receptor was derived from an adult who was a healthcare worker with PCR-confirmed SARS-CoV-2 infection or an uninfected control (not recorded which). This CDR3 is CASSLDRGWRGYTF. The CDR3 coding sequence is TGTGCCAGCAGCTTAGACAGGGGGTGGCGAGGCTACACCTTC. Complete variable domain (other parts from reference TRBV7-9 and TRBJ1-2): DTGVSQNPRHKITKRGQNVTFRCDPISEHNRLYWYRQTLGQGPEFLTYFQNEAQLEKSRLLSDRFSAERPKGSFSTLEIQRTEQGDSAMYLCASSLDRGWRGYTFGSGTRLTVV.